This T cell receptor beta chain was captured in a study of response to subunit inactivated influenza vaccine. In regard to this clonotype: The antigen is not known.

General study findings and limits: Authors proposed each seasonal influenza vaccination draws in few new T cells.

TCRdb used MiXCR to reprocess the RT-PCR reads, holding one entry per CDR3 protein. The table includes roughly 570,000 distinct CDR3 sequences, roughly 13% detected once. The CDR3 runs 14 residues. Germline CDR1 reads SGHRS; CDR2 reads YFSETQ. V was trimmed by 1 base and J by 3 bases, leaving 8 bases between them. J is TRBJ1-3 and V is TRBV5-1; no firm D call. This TCR derives from a man aged 45-65 years who received an inactivated influenza vaccine. This specimen was PBMCs from blood, taken 35 to 45 days after vaccination. The CDR3 loop is CASSLNPGGNTIYF. For the CDR3, the DNA is TGCGCCAGCAGCTTGAACCCCGGTGGAAACACCATATATTTT.